This T cell receptor (beta chain) was sequenced during a study of blood T cell repertoires in COVID-19. In the study overall: Sites across the United States, Italy and Spain contributed samples from acute and convalescent COVID-19.

Per the authors' pipeline: Amplified reference gene primers provided the basis for estimating nucleated cell counts. Assay used: immunoSEQ multiplex PCR; TCRdb lists only in-frame clones, some missing. V, J and clone size reflect that table, while D and trimming were determined from the DNA. The sample lists 150,000 to 200,000 clones, about 80% occurring once. Germline V gene data show CDR1 as LNHDA and CDR2 as SQIVND (reference sequence). There are 14 residues in the CDR3. The V gene end was trimmed by 8 bases and the J gene end by 6 bases; junction bases not matched to a gene: 8. The V gene is TRBV19, the J gene TRBJ1-5; 9 bases are a match to TRBD1. The sequence was obtained from a human donor with acute or convalescent COVID-19. The donor label of this sample is uncertain. Sequencing used peripheral blood. In DNA, the CDR3 is TGTGCCAGTTCTCGACAGGGGGGTAGTCAGCCCCAGCATTTT. Protein product: CASSRQGGSQPQHF.